This note documents a single TCR beta chain sequence. CD8+ and CD4+ T cells taken from blood had their TCR beta sequenced. The CD8+ and CD4+ T cells were isolated magnetically using a negative isolation approach, whereas the TEMRA cells were enriched by FACS. Trimming stripped 4 bases from V and 1 base from J, with 14 bases between. CDR3 size: 15 residues. Germline V gene lookup returns CDR1 PRHDT and CDR2 FYEKMQ (reference sequence). The record originates from a study of CD8 T cells in Susac syndrome. After extraction with the RNeasy kit, about 0.45 to 1 ug of the RNA was reverse transcribed using random hexamers. A single record per CDR3 protein comes from TCRdb applying MiXCR to the immunoSEQ multiplex PCR reads. The table lists some 180,000 distinct CDR3 sequences, 85% to 95% of them singletons.

The sequence was collected from a human donor with Susac syndrome. V usage is TRBV13 and J usage is TRBJ2-7; D might be TRBD1 or TRBD2, each matching 5 bases. The specimen was CD4+ T cells from PBMCs. Here the CDR3 reads CASSSRDAGSYEQYF. In nucleotides, the CDR3 is TGTGCCAGCAGCTCCAGGGACGCCGGATCCTACGAGCAGTACTTC.